This T cell receptor (beta chain) derives from a study of T cell responses to AZD1222 COVID-19 vaccine (dated by TCRdb to 2020 to 2022). Study-level background: AZD1222 recipients given second doses at about 4 weeks or at about 12 weeks were pooled, since spike-specific TCR depth and breadth were not found to differ between the two schedules. TCR sequencing was performed for approximately 240 trial participants, of whom about 200 were given two doses of AZD1222 and approximately 25 were given two doses of MenACWY control vaccine. Enrollment into the trials was organized by age into subgroups of 18-55, 56-69 and 70-plus years, and those subgroups contained roughly 150, 30 and 60 TCR-sequenced participants, respectively. Broad study findings and their caveats: Participants were mostly white British, with more females than males. The authors suggested clonal diversity may have been underestimated. Reportedly, close to half of the unique spike-specific TCRs recognized epitopes lying outside the regions that are mutated in the B.1.351 and B.1.1.7 variants. The 56-69-year group was small, and its depth increase did not reach significance, likely because of low power. Conclusions about previously exposed vaccinees are limited, since just five or six AZD1222 recipients were seropositive for SARS-CoV-2 at baseline. Because no day 14 peak-response samples were available, repertoires were characterized only after the peak T cell response. The vaccine-associated CD4 TCRs covered the entire spike protein, and the dominant responses fell in regions 160-218 and 743-854. Spike-specific TCR breadth and depth rose significantly after two AZD1222 doses compared with day 0 and with MenACWY recipients.

V has 3 bases trimmed and J has 3 bases trimmed; junction bases matching no gene number 2. The CDR3 numbers 14 residues from cysteine through phenylalanine. The CDR3 DNA has 42 bases and is translated from base 1. The CDR1 and CDR2 encoded by the germline V gene are SGHTA and FQGTGA. The CDR3 regions of human TCRbeta chains were subjected to immunosequencing. Processing in the source paper ran as follows. TCRs in the repertoires were matched against a reference library of SARS-CoV-2-specific TCRs that had been generated with the MIRA antigen-specificity platform. Breadth was defined as the fraction of unique TCRs that were SARS-CoV-2-associated, and depth was defined as the fraction of total T cells that were SARS-CoV-2-associated. Using the MIRA data, each spike-specific TCR was mapped to the spike region that the TCR reacts to and placed in a CD4 or CD8 class. Log10-transformed breadth and depth values were compared by one-way ANOVA with Sidak's multiple comparisons tests. The source is immuneACCESS, and TCRdb retained only in-frame sequences with V and J called. Part of the clones is not carried over; for the studies checked, unresolved V genes explain less than half of this, and the remainder is unexplained. That table is the source of V, J and clone size, and D and trimming were worked out from the DNA. Counted in this sample were around 180,000 clones; around nine tenths of them appeared once. 7.7% of the sample is taken by the ten largest.

What the time point label conveys for this sample: baseline before first vaccination. Vaccinee samples came from UK trials COV001 and COV002, including a single-blind randomized controlled phase 2/3 trial of AZD1222 (ChAdOx1 nCoV-19) in healthy adults. For TCRbeta chain sequencing, PBMC samples from trial participants were taken at day 0 and at day 28 after the second dose. Details on this clone: Its antigen has not been determined. Base qualities are not provided; no much larger clone lies one nucleotide away. Other DNA variants within this sample encode the same CDR3.

The clonotype comes from an adult in good health. The material was peripheral blood, obtained on day 0 of AZD1222 vaccination. This chain joins TRBV7-3 to TRBJ2-1; TRBD2 matches 7 bases in the middle. The CDR3 amino acid sequence is: CASSLGGGYNEQFF. The nucleotide sequence is TGTGCCAGCAGCTTGGGCGGGGGCTACAATGAGCAGTTCTTC.